The next 14 T cell receptor beta chains were all read from a single sample in a study of T cells in Graves' hyperthyroidism and ophthalmopathy. TCR beta CDR3 regions were amplified from RNA. The HTBI primer set served for first-round RT-PCR of the TCR CDR3. Using its own MiXCR run on the multiplex PCR reads, TCRdb lists one record per CDR3 protein. The repertoire holds some 560,000 distinct CDR3 sequences, around 15% seen once, with approximately 15% in the top ten. Sequences were obtained from blood. The source of these receptors is a woman in her 40s with Graves' hyperthyroidism.

This clonotype came up many times. The chain employs TRBV20-1 and TRBJ1-2; 7 bases agree with TRBD1. CDR3 length: 14 residues. V dropped 4 bases and J dropped 6; count of bases not matched to a gene: 11. CDR1 and CDR2 from the germline V gene are DFQATT and SNEGSKA (reference sequence). The CDR3 here is CSAIRPGGINGYTF. The CDR3 bases are TGCAGTGCTATAAGACCAGGGGGGATCAATGGCTACACCTTC.

This clonotype was seen ten or more times. The chain joins TRBV2 to TRBJ1-6; TRBD1 aligns across 9 bases. The CDR3 runs 15 residues. Germline CDR1 and CDR2: SNHLY and FYNNEI. Germline trimming cut 6 bases from V and 9 bases from J; bases unmatched to any gene: 9. The CDR3 loop reads CASSVGQGDGSPLHF. The CDR3 DNA reads as TGTGCCAGCAGCGTGGGACAGGGAGACGGTTCACCCCTCCACTTT.

This clonotype was observed at least ten times. The chain employs TRBV20-1 and TRBJ2-2; 9 bases agree with TRBD2. Germline trimming cut 4 bases from V and 2 bases from J; bases unmatched to any gene: 8. Germline V gene sequence: CDR1 DFQATT, CDR2 SNEGSKA (reference sequence). The CDR3 has 16 residues. CDR3 DNA sequence: TGCAGTGCTAATGAAGCGGGAGGACCCAACACCGGGGAGCTGTTTTTT. This encodes CSANEAGGPNTGELFF.

The chain recombines TRBV19 with TRBJ1-1, with 8 bases fitting TRBD1. Trimming cost V 6 bases and J 6 bases; bases outside gene matches: 9. This CDR3 has 14 amino acids. Germline lookup yields CDR1 LNHDA and CDR2 SQIVND (reference sequence). CDR3 sequence: CASRAGGAWPEAFF. The CDR3 region has the DNA TGTGCCAGTAGGGCAGGGGGCGCCTGGCCTGAAGCTTTCTTT.

This clonotype was detected many times. This chain joins TRBV28 and TRBJ2-1, with 10 bases matching TRBD1. Unmatched junction bases numbered 1, after V lost 4 bases and J lost 4 bases. CDR1 and CDR2 from the germline V gene are MDHEN and SYDVKM. This CDR3 contains 14 residues. CDR3 nucleotides: TGTGCCAGCAGTTGGACAGGGGGTTACAATGAGCAGTTCTTC. It translates to CASSWTGGYNEQFF.

This clonotype appeared a few times. J is TRBJ2-1 and V is TRBV3-1; 7 nucleotides line up with TRBD1. This CDR3 region has 14 residues. Per germline, CDR1 LGHDT and CDR2 YNNKEL (reference sequence). The J segment lost 16 bases and the V segment lost 7 bases, leaving 19 bases of the junction unmatched. CDR3 DNA sequence: TGTGCCAGCACCCGGGACAGAACCTACAATGAGCGTTTCTTC. The encoded protein is CASTRDRTYNERFF.

J is TRBJ1-2 and V is TRBV7-3; perhaps TRBD1 as D (6 bases). CDR1 and CDR2 (germline): SGHTA, FQGTGA. The CDR3 length is 15 residues. V was clipped by 5 bases and J by 4 bases, with 17 bases between them. The CDR3 protein is CASSLGKGQLYGYTF. The CDR3, as DNA: TGTGCCAGCAGCCTTGGTAAAGGACAGCTCTATGGCTACACCTTC.

This clonotype was seen at least ten times. V is TRBV5-1 and J is TRBJ2-5, with D maybe TRBD2 (5 bases). Trimming stripped 7 bases from V and 2 bases from J, with 12 bases between. The CDR3 has 13 residues. Germline-derived CDR1 and CDR2 are SGHRS and YFSETQ. The CDR3 region is CASSGRRQETQYF. The CDR3 DNA sequence: TGCGCCAGCTCAGGACGGAGGCAAGAGACCCAGTACTTC.

This clonotype has at least ten counts. The genes are TRBV30 and TRBJ1-5, with D maybe TRBD1 (5 bases). Between the trimmed V and J ends, which lost 4 bases and 4 bases, there was a span of 11 bases. Germline V CDR1 and CDR2: GTSNPN, SVGIG (reference sequence). The CDR3 length is 13 residues. The CDR3 DNA sequence: TGTGCCTGGAACCCCTCAGGGAATCAGCCCCAGCATTTT. This translates into CAWNPSGNQPQHF.

This clonotype appeared many times. This chain uses TRBV20-1 with TRBJ2-1; a possible D gene is TRBD2 (5 bases). Trimming took off 2 bases at V and 7 bases at J, with 18 bases between the two ends. The CDR3 is 15 residues long. CDR1 and CDR2 (germline): DFQATT, SNEGSKA (reference sequence). The CDR3 DNA sequence: TGCAGTGCTAGATTAAGAGGCGGGTTTGTTAATGAGCAGTTCTTC. It yields the protein CSARLRGGFVNEQFF.

Written as DNA, the CDR3 is TGTGCCAGCCGAGGGGTCGCAACTAATGAAAAACTGTTTTTT. Residues: CASRGVATNEKLFF. The chain is built from TRBV19 and TRBJ1-4; TRBD1 might be the D (5 bases). V was trimmed by 9 bases and J by 0 bases, leaving 11 bases between them. The CDR3 loop spans 14 amino acids. Germline-derived CDR1 and CDR2 are LNHDA and SQIVND (reference sequence).

This clonotype was counted at least ten times. V usage is TRBV2 and J usage is TRBJ2-3, with 9 bases identical to TRBD2. The CDR3 extends over 14 amino acids. Germline V gene data show CDR1 as SNHLY and CDR2 as FYNNEI. V was pared by 7 bases and J by 5 bases, with 7 bases of the junction left unmatched. The CDR3 nucleotides read TGTGCCAGCACCGGACTAGCGTATAAAGATACGCAGTATTTT. Translation gives CASTGLAYKDTQYF.

This chain links TRBV10-3 with TRBJ2-2; no clear D. This CDR3 has 11 residues. Deletions cut 11 bases from V and 6 bases from J, with 10 bases between. Germline CDR1 ENHRY, CDR2 SYGVKD. CDR3 loop: CACGPPGELFF. The CDR3 DNA reads as TGTGCCTGCGGTCCCCCCGGGGAGCTGTTTTTT.

V usage is TRBV19 and J usage is TRBJ2-2; possibly TRBD1 for D (6 bases). Germline V gene data show CDR1 as LNHDA and CDR2 as SQIVND (reference sequence). V was shortened by 4 bases and J by 5 bases, with 11 bases between the two germline ends. The CDR3 is 14 amino acids. This chain's CDR3 is CASSTHRATGELFF. The CDR3 DNA follows: TGTGCCAGTAGTACTCACAGGGCTACCGGGGAGCTGTTTTTT.